This TCR beta chain was recovered during a study of blood T cell repertoires in COVID-19. There are a few counts of this clone. The junction differs from germline at one of its ends, possibly a read error. Original analysis: Counts of nucleated cells, estimated from reference gene primer amplification, were obtained. The repertoire was sequenced with immunoSEQ multiplex PCR; TCRdb's copy has only in-frame clones and lacks some. V, J and clone size are those of that table, while D and trimming were read from the DNA. The sample shows 250,000 to 350,000 clones, approximately 88% of them seen only once. Patients of the Seattle cohort, enrolled during active infection, were followed longitudinally. Germline assignment: CDR1 MNHEY and CDR2 SMNVEV (reference sequence). The CDR3 runs 16 residues.

The chain couples TRBV27 to TRBJ1-1; 8 bases match TRBD1. The sequenced sample was peripheral blood. The sequence was collected from a human donor with COVID-19, enrolled during active disease. The donor label of this sample is uncertain. CDR3 in amino acids: CASSLSGTGGRTEAFF. In nucleotides, the CDR3 is TGTGCCAGCAGTCTATCCGGCACAGGGGGAAGAACTGAAGCTTTCTTT.